What follows are 25 T cell receptor beta chains derived from one specimen sequenced in a study of T cell repertoires in cytomegalovirus infection. For these receptors, no antigen is known. MiXCR was run by TCRdb on the reads, yielding one entry per CDR3 protein. The data hold hundreds of thousands of distinct CDR3 sequences, with around 35% observed a single time. Sequences were derived from cultured PBMCs, sampled from culture after CMV antigen stimulation. Source of these receptors: a human donor in good health (CMV status not recorded). Some clones in this sample may be carry-over from other donors' samples.

In the case of this clonotype: One end of the junction fails to match germline, which may point to a read error. The V call is TRBV7-2, the J call TRBJ2-7; TRBD2 matches 12 bases. Germline assignment: CDR1 SGHTA and CDR2 FQGNSA. CDR3 length equals 13 residues. The CDR3 nucleotides are TGTGCCAGCAGCTTAACTAGCGGGAGGTCAATTTCCTTC. Translated, it gives CASSLTSGRSISF.

This clonotype was counted between two and nine times. The rearrangement links TRBV7-2 to TRBJ2-1; D call uncertain. The V and J ends lost 2 bases and 0 bases respectively, with 8 bases between them. CDR3 length: 15 amino acids. Germline lookup yields CDR1 SGHTA and CDR2 FQGNSA. CDR3 loop: CASSLKWGSYNEQFF. The CDR3 DNA follows: TGTGCCAGCAGCTTAAAGTGGGGCTCCTACAATGAGCAGTTCTTC. The whole variable domain, filled in from reference TRBV7-2 and TRBJ2-1, reads GAGVSQSPSNKVTEKGKDVELRCDPISGHTALYWYRQSLGQGLEFLIYFQGNSAPDKSGLPSDRFSAERTGGSVSTLTIQRTQQEDSAVYLCASSLKWGSYNEQFFGPGTRLTVL.

This clonotype showed up many times. J is TRBJ2-1 and V is TRBV7-8; TRBD2 is a possible D gene (5 bases). This CDR3 is built from 12 residues. The V gene lost 5 bases and the J gene lost 9 bases, with 11 bases spanning the gap. Germline CDR1 SGHVS, CDR2 FQNEAQ. The CDR3: CASSQLVPEQFF. Written as DNA, the CDR3 is TGTGCCAGCAGCCAACTAGTTCCTGAGCAGTTCTTC.

The chain employs TRBV4-1 and TRBJ1-1, with TRBD1 matching over 7 bases. This CDR3 spans 14 amino acids. Germline V lookup: CDR1 MGHRA, CDR2 YSYEKL. The J segment lost 4 bases and the V segment lost 4 bases, leaving 6 bases of the junction unmatched. The CDR3 reads CASSPNPGGTEAFF. CDR3 in DNA: TGCGCCAGCAGCCCGAATCCAGGGGGCACTGAAGCTTTCTTT.

This clonotype was seen more than once but under ten times. The gene calls are TRBV9 and TRBJ1-1; 7 positions agree with TRBD1. J lost 4 bases, V lost 0 bases, and 3 bases had no gene match. The CDR3 contains 14 residues. The germline V gene has CDR1 SGDLS and CDR2 YYNGEE. The chain's CDR3 is CASSVVPGGTEAFF. The CDR3 DNA follows: TGTGCCAGCAGCGTAGTACCAGGGGGCACTGAAGCTTTCTTT.

This rearrangement joins TRBV5-6 to TRBJ2-7; 8 positions agree with TRBD2. CDR1 is SGHDT, CDR2 YYEEEE, per germline. V lost 2 bases and J lost 7; bases outside the gene matches: 5. CDR3 length equals 13 residues. The CDR3 nucleotides read TGTGCCAGCAGCTTACTAGCGGAGGTGGAGCAGTACGTC. Residues: CASSLLAEVEQYV.

The V and J genes are TRBV6-1 and TRBJ2-5; TRBD2 matches 8 bases. The CDR3 consists of 15 residues. The germline gives CDR1 MNHNS, CDR2 SASEGT. V was pared by 0 bases and J by 6 bases, with 6 bases of the junction left unmatched. The CDR3 region is CASSEAPSGRQTQYF. DNA of the CDR3: TGTGCCAGCAGTGAAGCGCCAAGCGGGAGACAGACCCAGTACTTC.

DNA for the CDR3: TGTGCCAGCAGCTTTAGAGGAAGGGGCGGCACTGAAGCTTTCTTT. This translates into CASSFRGRGGTEAFF. The V and J genes are TRBV11-2 and TRBJ1-1; D is perhaps TRBD1 (5 bases). V was clipped by 3 bases and J by 4 bases, with 15 bases between them. Per the germline V gene, CDR1 is SGHAT and CDR2 is FQNNGV. CDR3 length equals 15 residues.

This clonotype was seen only a few times. This chain joins TRBV28 and TRBJ1-2; 9 nucleotides line up with TRBD1. V lost 5 bases, J lost 3 bases, and 7 bases stayed unmatched. The CDR3 extends over 15 amino acids. Germline CDR1 is MDHEN and CDR2 is SYDVKM. The CDR3 loop reads CASSPHRGQDYGYTF. In DNA form, the CDR3 reads TGTGCCAGCAGTCCCCACAGGGGGCAGGACTATGGCTACACCTTC.

The CDR3 DNA is TGTGCCAGCAGCCCCCCGGAGGGAGGGAGTTACGAGCAGTACTTC. Encoded protein: CASSPPEGGSYEQYF. The rearrangement joins TRBV7-9 to TRBJ2-7; 7 nucleotides agree with TRBD2. V was clipped by 5 bases and J by 4 bases; unmatched bases: 11. This CDR3 is 15 amino acids long. Germline V gene sequence: CDR1 SEHNR, CDR2 FQNEAQ (reference sequence).

The table lists this clonotype with a few counts. The chain employs TRBV7-8 and TRBJ1-1; no definite D call. The germline V and J ends were trimmed by 2 bases and 4 bases, with 8 bases remaining between them. This CDR3 has 13 amino acids. Per germline, CDR1 SGHVS and CDR2 FQNEAQ. CDR3 in amino acids: CASSLWAGTEAFF. The DNA for the CDR3 is TGTGCCAGCAGCTTATGGGCAGGCACTGAAGCTTTCTTT.

The rearrangement joins TRBV7-8 to TRBJ2-3; maybe TRBD2 (7 bases). V gave up 2 bases and J gave up 1 base, with 19 bases separating them. Germline V gene lookup returns CDR1 SGHVS and CDR2 FQNEAQ. The CDR3 extends over 18 amino acids. The CDR3 is CASSLNRGGGGGTDTQYF. The CDR3 nucleotides read TGTGCCAGCAGCTTAAATAGGGGGGGGGGAGGAGGCACAGATACGCAGTATTTT.

The chain carries TRBV6-5 and TRBJ1-1; the match to TRBD1 covers 7 bases. The CDR3 contains 14 residues. The V gene end was trimmed by 8 bases and the J gene end by 4 bases; junction bases not matched to a gene: 10. Germline V lookup: CDR1 MNHEY, CDR2 SVGAGI. In DNA form, the CDR3 reads TGTGCCAGCCTAGGGAGTCAGGGGGGCACTGAAGCTTTCTTT. Its translation: CASLGSQGGTEAFF.

The V call is TRBV3-1, the J call TRBJ2-3, with D perhaps matching TRBD2 (5 bases). Germline lookup yields CDR1 LGHDT and CDR2 YNNKEL (reference sequence). This CDR3 is built from 14 residues. Trimming cost V 5 bases and J 2 bases, with 11 bases left between them. CDR3 sequence reads: CASSSGKNTDTQYF. CDR3 coding DNA: TGTGCCAGCAGCTCCGGGAAAAACACAGATACGCAGTATTTT.

In this sample, this clonotype turned up many times. The rearrangement joins TRBV7-2 to TRBJ1-4, with unresolved D. The CDR3 is 14 residues long. Germline assignment: CDR1 SGHTA and CDR2 FQGNSA. V lost 6 bases and J lost 3, with 11 bases in between. CDR3 sequence reads: CASSFQKSNEKLFF. The CDR3 DNA is TGTGCCAGCAGTTTTCAGAAGTCTAATGAAAAACTGTTTTTT. Based on the CDR3 plus reference TRBV7-2 and TRBJ1-4, the full variable domain is GAGVSQSPSNKVTEKGKDVELRCDPISGHTALYWYRQSLGQGLEFLIYFQGNSAPDKSGLPSDRFSAERTGGSVSTLTIQRTQQEDSAVYLCASSFQKSNEKLFFGSGTQLSVL.

A few counts support this clonotype. The rearrangement joins TRBV24-1 to TRBJ1-5; D gene unclear. CDR1 and CDR2 (germline): KGHDR, SFDVKD. The CDR3 extends over 12 amino acids. The germline V and J ends were trimmed by 3 bases and 4 bases, with 3 bases remaining between them. Here the CDR3 DNA reads TGTGCCACCAGTGATGTTAATCAGCCCCAGCATTTT. It translates to CATSDVNQPQHF.

This clonotype was found a few times. This chain joins TRBV7-3 and TRBJ1-1; tentative D call: TRBD1 (5 bases). Between the trimmed V and J ends, which lost 2 bases and 1 base, there was a span of 26 bases. This CDR3 comprises 20 residues. Germline lookup yields CDR1 SGHTA and CDR2 FQGTGA. The CDR3 loop is CASSLGYPGARKRGNTEAFF. The CDR3 nucleotides read TGTGCCAGCAGCTTAGGATACCCCGGGGCCCGGAAAAGGGGGAACACTGAAGCTTTCTTT.

This clonotype was seen a handful of times. This rearrangement joins TRBV2 to TRBJ1-2; D not resolved. The CDR3 is made up of 12 amino acids. V lost 6 bases and J 4 bases, leaving 9 bases between the germline ends. The germline V gene encodes CDR1 SNHLY and CDR2 FYNNEI. The CDR3 region is CASRARGYGYTF. The CDR3 nucleotides are TGTGCCAGCAGAGCGCGTGGCTATGGCTACACCTTC.

This clonotype has a handful of counts. The rearrangement joins TRBV6-1 to TRBJ2-1; 11 nucleotides align to TRBD2. Germline CDR1 reads MNHNS; CDR2 reads SASEGT. Trimming cost V 6 bases and J 5 bases; bases outside gene matches: 6. The CDR3 has 15 amino acids. Here the CDR3 reads CASSVAGGPHNEQFF. CDR3 coding DNA: TGTGCCAGCAGCGTAGCGGGAGGGCCCCACAATGAGCAGTTCTTC.

This clonotype was picked up a small number of times. The chain employs TRBV27 and TRBJ1-5, with 7 bases matching TRBD1. The V gene end was trimmed by 5 bases and the J gene end by 0 bases; junction bases not matched to a gene: 7. The germline gives CDR1 MNHEY, CDR2 SMNVEV (reference sequence). This CDR3 is 16 amino acids long. As DNA, the CDR3 is TGTGCCAGCAGTCCAAGACAGGGAAATAGCAATCAGCCCCAGCATTTT. It encodes CASSPRQGNSNQPQHF.

The chain carries TRBV15 and TRBJ2-7; D remains unclear. With 1 base removed from V and 3 bases from J, the gap between germline ends came to 10 bases. Germline loops: CDR1 LNHNV, CDR2 YYDKDF (reference sequence). The CDR3 is 14 amino acids. CDR3: CATSRALLDYEQYF. For the CDR3, the DNA is TGTGCCACCAGCAGAGCACTGCTAGACTACGAGCAGTACTTC.

This clonotype was seen a handful of times. The chain is built from TRBV2 and TRBJ2-5; 12 bases fit TRBD2. This CDR3 is 19 amino acids long. V was pared by 0 bases and J by 2 bases, with 10 bases of the junction left unmatched. CDR1 is SNHLY and CDR2 is FYNNEI in the germline V gene. CDR3 DNA: TGTGCCAGCAGTGAAGCGCATTCTAGCGGGAGGGGGGGGCAAGAGACCCAGTACTTC. Amino acids: CASSEAHSSGRGGQETQYF.

This clonotype was counted a single time. The chain combines TRBV20-1 with TRBJ1-4, with TRBD1 matching over 7 bases. The CDR3 is 14 residues long. V lost 0 bases and J lost 6; bases outside the gene matches: 4. Germline CDR1 is DFQATT and CDR2 is SNEGSKA (reference sequence). The CDR3 DNA reads TGCAGTGCTAGAGATCCTAGGGGGCATGAAAAACTGTTTTTT. This translates into CSARDPRGHEKLFF.

The rearrangement links TRBV27 to TRBJ1-4; D is unresolved. Germline CDR1 is MNHEY and CDR2 is SMNVEV (reference sequence). Trimming took 6 bases from V and 5 from J, leaving 10 bases between them. The CDR3 is 13 amino acids. CDR3 in DNA: TGTGCCAGCAGGATTAGGAAGAATGAAAAACTGTTTTTT. Translated: CASRIRKNEKLFF.

This clonotype was seen a handful of times. V and J are TRBV28 and TRBJ1-5; D may be TRBD1 (6 bases). V dropped 2 bases and J dropped 4 bases, with 12 bases sitting between them. The germline V gene has CDR1 MDHEN and CDR2 SYDVKM. CDR3 length equals 15 residues. In nucleotides, the CDR3 is TGTGCCAGCAGTTTACAGTTGACAGGTAATCAGCCCCAGCATTTT. It translates to CASSLQLTGNQPQHF. Looking up the rest from reference TRBV28 and TRBJ1-5 gives the full variable domain: DVKVTQSSRYLVKRTGEKVFLECVQDMDHENMFWYRQDPGLGLRLIYFSYDVKMKEKGDIPEGYSVSREKKERFSLILESASTNQTSMYLCASSLQLTGNQPQHFGDGTRLSIL.